Given below is one T cell receptor beta chain in context. This entry comes from a study of blood T cell repertoires in COVID-19. In the original workflow: Amplification of reference gene primers was used by the study to estimate nucleated cell counts. The protocol was immunoSEQ multiplex PCR, while the TCRdb copy is restricted to in-frame clones and leaves out a portion. From that table come the V and J calls and clone size; the DNA was used to work out D and trimming. The sample yields about 41,000 clones, 88% seen once. V was pared by 6 bases and J by 1 base, with 12 bases of the junction left unmatched. Germline V gene sequence: CDR1 LGHDT, CDR2 YNNKEL (reference sequence). The CDR3 is 18 amino acids.

J is TRBJ2-5 and V is TRBV3-1 (or the pseudogene TRBV3-2); 12 positions agree with TRBD2. The source material was peripheral blood. The TCR comes from a human donor in a cohort sampled during active COVID-19. As DNA, the CDR3 is TGTGCCAGCAGTCACATGACACCTAGCGGGAGGGCCCAAGAGACCCAGTACTTC. It specifies CASSHMTPSGRAQETQYF.